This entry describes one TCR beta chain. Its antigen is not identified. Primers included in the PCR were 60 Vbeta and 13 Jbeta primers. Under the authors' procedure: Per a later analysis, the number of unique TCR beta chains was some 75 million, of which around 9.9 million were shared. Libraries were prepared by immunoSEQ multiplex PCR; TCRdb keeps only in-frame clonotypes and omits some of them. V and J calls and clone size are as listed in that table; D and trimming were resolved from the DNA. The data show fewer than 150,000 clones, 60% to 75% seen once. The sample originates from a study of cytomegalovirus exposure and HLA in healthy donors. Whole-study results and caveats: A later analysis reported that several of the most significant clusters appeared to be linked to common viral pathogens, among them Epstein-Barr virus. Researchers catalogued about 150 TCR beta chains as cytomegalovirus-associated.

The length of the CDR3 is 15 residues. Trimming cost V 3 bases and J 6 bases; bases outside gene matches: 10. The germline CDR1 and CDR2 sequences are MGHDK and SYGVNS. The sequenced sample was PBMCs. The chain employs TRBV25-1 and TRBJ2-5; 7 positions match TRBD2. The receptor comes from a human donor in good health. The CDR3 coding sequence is TGTGCCAGCAGTGACCCACGACTAGCTTGGCAGACCCAGTACTTC. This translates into CASSDPRLAWQTQYF.